These 25 T cell receptor beta chains were sequenced from one sample in a study of T cell responses to AZD1222 COVID-19 vaccine. The assay was immunoSEQ multiplex PCR, and TCRdb's table has in-frame clones only and misses some. The sample lists approximately 180,000 clones, more than 80% occurring once. The sequenced sample was peripheral blood, obtained on day 0 of AZD1222 vaccination. These receptors all come from an adult in good health.

The V call is TRBV7-6, the J call TRBJ2-3; 8 nucleotides line up with TRBD1. CDR3 length: 15 residues. The V gene end was trimmed by 3 bases and the J gene end by 0 bases; junction bases not matched to a gene: 2. Per the germline V gene, CDR1 is SGHVS and CDR2 is FNYEAQ. CDR3 nucleotide sequence: TGTGCCAGCAGCTTGACAGGGGCTAGCACAGATACGCAGTATTTT. It codes for CASSLTGASTDTQYF.

A single count supports this clone. The chain carries TRBV3-1 (or the pseudogene TRBV3-2) and TRBJ1-2; no clear D gene. Germline V gives CDR1 LGHDT, CDR2 YNNKEL (reference sequence). The CDR3 is 12 residues long. V was shortened by 1 base and J by 4 bases, with 4 bases between the two germline ends. The CDR3 DNA is TGTGCCAGCAGCCAAGGGGGCTATGGCTACACCTTC. It encodes CASSQGGYGYTF.

In its sample, this clone was seen once. This chain links TRBV2 with TRBJ1-4, with TRBD1 as a possible D gene (5 bases). The CDR3 totals 13 residues. Per germline, CDR1 SNHLY and CDR2 FYNNEI. The germline V and J ends were trimmed by 4 bases and 8 bases, with 11 bases remaining between them. The CDR3 region is CASSGQYREKLFF. CDR3 nucleotide sequence: TGTGCCAGCAGTGGACAGTATAGGGAAAAACTGTTTTTT.

V usage is TRBV10-3 and J usage is TRBJ2-7; the match to TRBD1 covers 7 bases. Germline assignment: CDR1 ENHRY and CDR2 SYGVKD. J gave up 5 bases and V 2 bases, and 9 bases lay outside the gene matches. The CDR3 is made up of 15 amino acids. The CDR3 DNA follows: TGTGCCATCAGTGAGGGGGACAGCCTAGGGGACGAGCAGTACTTC. This encodes CAISEGDSLGDEQYF.

This clone was seen just once. The rearrangement uses TRBV10-3 and TRBJ2-7, with D perhaps matching TRBD2 (6 bases). Trimming cost V 3 bases and J 6 bases, with 18 bases left between them. Germline V gene lookup returns CDR1 ENHRY and CDR2 SYGVKD. There are 15 residues in the CDR3. DNA for the CDR3: TGTGCCATCAGTGACGAGTCTCGGGAGCCCGCCGAGCAGTACTTC. This translates into CAISDESREPAEQYF.

Details on this clone: Other DNA sequences in this specimen translate into the identical CDR3. V and J are TRBV7-9 and TRBJ1-6; unclear D gene. The CDR3 extends over 12 amino acids. Trimming took off 2 bases at V and 8 bases at J, with 4 bases between the two ends. Germline V gene data show CDR1 as SEHNR and CDR2 as FQNEAQ (reference sequence). This chain's CDR3 is CASSLIDSPLHF. CDR3 DNA: TGTGCCAGCAGCTTAATCGATTCACCCCTCCACTTT.

The rearrangement joins TRBV6-5 to TRBJ1-1; no firm D call. Trimming cost V 2 bases and J 4 bases, with 11 bases left between them. This CDR3 region has 14 residues. From germline, CDR1 is MNHEY and CDR2 SVGAGI. CDR3 loop: CASSYEGWSTEAFF. The CDR3 region has the DNA TGTGCCAGCAGTTACGAAGGGTGGAGCACTGAAGCTTTCTTT.

This clone was detected only a few times. CDR3 protein: CASSLENLISGYTF. In nucleotides, the CDR3 is TGTGCCAGCAGCTTGGAGAATTTGATAAGTGGCTACACCTTC. The rearrangement uses TRBV5-5 and TRBJ1-2; D gene ambiguous. The CDR3 is 14 amino acids. The V gene's germline CDR1 is SGHKS and CDR2 YYEKEE (reference sequence). Trimming took 0 bases from V and 7 from J, leaving 13 bases between them.

This clone appeared once. The genes are TRBV12-5 and TRBJ1-1, with a possible D match to TRBD1 (6 bases). Germline V CDR1 and CDR2: LGHNT, FRNRAP. Trimming cost V 0 bases and J 8 bases, with 16 bases left between them. CDR3 length equals 15 residues. The CDR3 loop reads CASGLVLGGQFEAFF. The DNA of the CDR3 is TGTGCTAGTGGTTTGGTACTGGGAGGACAGTTCGAAGCTTTCTTT.

Here the CDR3 reads CASSVDRGGSPLHF. CDR3 coding DNA: TGTGCCAGCAGCGTCGACAGGGGGGGCTCACCCCTCCACTTT. This rearrangement joins TRBV5-8 to TRBJ1-6; 9 positions match TRBD1. The CDR3 extends over 14 amino acids. Germline values: CDR1 SGHTS, CDR2 YDEGEE. V shed 4 bases, J shed 10 bases, and the junction held 6 bases outside the gene matches. Filled out from reference TRBV5-8 and TRBJ1-6, the complete variable domain reads EAGVTQSPTHLIKTRGQQATLRCSPISGHTSVYWYQQALGLGLQFLLWYDEGEERNRGNFPPRFSGRQFPNYSSELNVNALELEDSALYLCASSVDRGGSPLHFGNGTRLTVT.

The CDR3 loop is CASSQDHTVGYGYTF. CDR3 nucleotide sequence: TGTGCCAGCAGCCAAGATCACACGGTCGGCTATGGCTACACCTTC. V gene TRBV3-1 (or the pseudogene TRBV3-2) combines with J gene TRBJ1-2, with D hard to call. The CDR3 is 15 residues long. V was shortened by 0 bases and J by 4 bases, with 12 bases between the two germline ends. Germline CDR1 LGHDT, CDR2 YNNKEL (reference sequence).

A few counts support this clone. This rearrangement joins TRBV2 to TRBJ2-1; 9 nucleotides match TRBD1. Trimming cost V 2 bases and J 8 bases; bases outside gene matches: 10. CDR1 and CDR2 from the germline V gene are SNHLY and FYNNEI. The CDR3 is made up of 16 amino acids. The CDR3 sequence: CASSESPGTGFYEQFF. The CDR3 DNA sequence: TGTGCCAGCAGTGAATCCCCCGGGACAGGGTTCTATGAGCAGTTCTTC.

This clone was found once. J is TRBJ1-4 and V is TRBV3-1 (or the pseudogene TRBV3-2), with D possibly matching TRBD1 (6 bases). V lost 2 bases and J lost 4, with 14 bases in between. CDR1 and CDR2 (germline): LGHDT, YNNKEL (reference sequence). This CDR3 spans 16 amino acids. The CDR3 is CASSQSTGSGNEKLFF. The DNA for the CDR3 is TGTGCCAGCAGCCAATCCACAGGGTCCGGTAATGAAAAACTGTTTTTT.

The gene calls are TRBV7-2 and TRBJ1-2, with no clear D. CDR3 length: 12 residues. Germline CDR1 and CDR2: SGHTA and FQGNSA. Trimming pared 4 bases from V and 4 bases from J, leaving 7 bases between. The CDR3 DNA reads TGTGCCAGCAGCTCAAGCAGCTATGGCTACACCTTC. The encoded protein is CASSSSSYGYTF.

The chain combines TRBV12-3 or TRBV12-4 with TRBJ2-3; 8 bases line up with TRBD2. The CDR3 covers 12 residues. Germline trimming cut 5 bases from V and 10 bases from J; bases unmatched to any gene: 5. The CDR3 DNA reads as TGTGCCAGCAGTAGAGCGGGAGAGGCGCAGTATTTT. Its protein is CASSRAGEAQYF.

The V call is TRBV19, the J call TRBJ2-1; D might be TRBD2 (5 bases). CDR1 and CDR2 from the germline V gene are LNHDA and SQIVND (reference sequence). The CDR3 consists of 15 residues. Trimming took 2 bases from V and 2 from J, leaving 10 bases between them. Here the CDR3 DNA reads TGTGCCAGTAGTATAAACGGGAACCCCTACAATGAGCAGTTCTTC. Amino acids: CASSINGNPYNEQFF.

The V call is TRBV19, the J call TRBJ1-4; no clear D gene. The germline gives CDR1 LNHDA, CDR2 SQIVND (reference sequence). The ends were cut back, 2 bases at V and 0 bases at J, with 13 bases in the middle. The CDR3 is 17 amino acids. The CDR3 DNA reads as TGTGCCAGTAGTATAAACCCCCCGGATGCAACTAATGAAAAACTGTTTTTT. This gives the protein CASSINPPDATNEKLFF.

Turning to this clone: The junction departs from germline at one end; a sequencing error may be responsible. V usage is TRBV13 and J usage is TRBJ2-3; the match to TRBD1 covers 7 bases. Germline V CDR1 and CDR2: PRHDT, FYEKMQ (reference sequence). CDR3 size: 14 residues. The CDR3 region is CASSVGTGTDTQYF. The CDR3, as DNA: TGTGCCAGCAGCGTAGGGACAGGCACAGATACGCAGTATTTT.

The chain has TRBV5-8 and TRBJ1-6; 7 nucleotides align to TRBD1. Trimming at V came to 2 bases and at J to 5 bases, leaving 4 bases not matched to a gene. The length of the CDR3 is 15 residues. Germline lookup yields CDR1 SGHTS and CDR2 YDEGEE. The CDR3 region is CASSFETGNNSPLHF. CDR3 nucleotide sequence: TGTGCCAGCAGCTTTGAGACAGGGAATAATTCACCCCTCCACTTT.

The chain uses TRBV3-1 (or the pseudogene TRBV3-2) and TRBJ1-1; perhaps TRBD1 as D (6 bases). CDR1 and CDR2 from the germline V gene are LGHDT and YNNKEL (reference sequence). Trimming pared 1 base from V and 8 bases from J, leaving 8 bases between. The CDR3 length is 12 residues. CDR3 coding DNA: TGTGCCAGCAGCCAAGCGGACAGAGAAGCTTTCTTT. This gives the protein CASSQADREAFF.

V is TRBV18 and J is TRBJ2-3, with D possibly being TRBD2 (5 bases). The V gene lost 2 bases and the J gene lost 4 bases, with 10 bases spanning the gap. This CDR3 spans 14 amino acids. Germline V gives CDR1 KGHSH, CDR2 LQKENI. The CDR3 protein is CASSPRERADTQYF. The CDR3 coding sequence is TGTGCCAGCTCACCAAGGGAGAGGGCAGATACGCAGTATTTT.

The rearrangement links TRBV19 to TRBJ1-4; 9 bases are shared with TRBD1. Per the germline V gene, CDR1 is LNHDA and CDR2 is SQIVND (reference sequence). The CDR3 runs to 14 residues. The V and J ends lost 5 bases and 7 bases, in that order; junction bases with no gene match: 5. CDR3 nucleotides: TGTGCCAGTAGTGCGGGACAGGGTGGTGAAAAACTGTTTTTT. It codes for CASSAGQGGEKLFF.

The chain has TRBV5-1 and TRBJ1-1, with a tentative D call TRBD1 (6 bases). The V end lost 0 bases, the J end lost 1 base, and 7 bases lay between the germline ends. Per the germline V gene, CDR1 is SGHRS and CDR2 is YFSETQ. CDR3 length: 14 residues. The DNA for the CDR3 is TGCGCCAGCAGCTTGGAGACAGGGAACACTGAAGCTTTCTTT. Translation: CASSLETGNTEAFF.

In the case of this clone: The germline gene is not matched at one end of the junction; a read error may be the cause. The rearrangement links TRBV5-5 to TRBJ1-6; D is unresolved. This CDR3 is 13 amino acids long. Germline assignment: CDR1 SGHKS and CDR2 YYEKEE (reference sequence). CDR3 in amino acids: CAGSRGYNSPLHF. The CDR3 DNA reads TGTGCCGGCAGCCGGGGATATAATTCACCCCTCCACTTT.

The V gene is TRBV12-3 or TRBV12-4, the J gene TRBJ1-1; possibly TRBD1 for D (5 bases). V dropped 5 bases and J dropped 11 bases, with 15 bases sitting between them. The CDR3 has 12 amino acids. The CDR3 loop is CASSLGVGMAFF. CDR3 nucleotide sequence: TGTGCCAGCAGTCTAGGGGTGGGAATGGCTTTCTTT.